This T cell receptor beta chain was recorded in a study of CD8 T cell repertoires and HIV-1 epitope variants. Study background: Cultures ran around ten days, with IL-2, IL-7 and IL-15 added on days 3 and 7.

With respect to this clone: As yet, its antigen is unknown.

Sequencing was performed with immunoSEQ multiplex PCR; in TCRdb, only in-frame clones are kept and a portion is missing. Seen here are around 5,000 clones, around two thirds observed once, and the top ten hold approximately 46%. With 3 bases removed from V and 4 bases from J, the gap between germline ends came to 7 bases. This CDR3 region has 14 residues. The germline gives CDR1 SGHTA, CDR2 FQGNSA. Sequencing was done on a sample of cultured CD8+ T cells derived from PBMCs. This receptor was obtained from a male donor with HIV. V and J are TRBV7-2 and TRBJ1-6, with D unresolved. CDR3 DNA: TGTGCCAGCAGCTTGGGGTCGTATAATTCACCCCTCCACTTT. It codes for CASSLGSYNSPLHF.